Included here is one T cell receptor (beta chain) sequence, with context. The antigen is not known. The CDR3 has 14 residues. V was trimmed by 0 bases and J by 7 bases, leaving 10 bases between them. Germline assignment: CDR1 SGHDT and CDR2 YYEEEE. The sample belongs to a study of T cell responses to AZD1222 COVID-19 vaccine. Whole-study findings and limits: At baseline, just five to seven AZD1222 recipients tested seropositive. After two AZD1222 doses, spike-specific TCR breadth and depth rose versus day 0. Donors were largely white British and mainly female; clonal diversity was possibly underestimated. Per reports, nearly half of all spike-specific TCRs target regions that are unmutated in variants.

Assay used: immunoSEQ multiplex PCR; TCRdb lists only in-frame clones, some missing. The data hold about 92,000 clones, with roughly nine tenths observed a single time. The source was peripheral blood, collected on day 0 of AZD1222 vaccination. The sequence was collected from an adult in good health. V gene TRBV5-6 combines with J gene TRBJ2-2; D is ambiguous. The CDR3 spells CASSLADLFGELFF. In nucleotides, the CDR3 is TGTGCCAGCAGCTTGGCCGACCTTTTCGGGGAGCTGTTTTTT.